This T cell receptor beta chain was captured in a study of shared clonotypes between healthy human individuals. Trimming stripped 4 bases from V and 4 bases from J, with 10 bases between. Germline CDR1 SQVTM, CDR2 ANQGSEA. This CDR3 region has 12 residues. Original methodology: Filtering differed since immunoSEQ provided only junctions, with no quality scores. Libraries were prepared by immunoSEQ multiplex PCR; TCRdb keeps only in-frame clonotypes and omits some of them. V, J and clone size derive from that table, while D and trimming were established from the DNA sequence. Altogether around 2.5 million clones are present, approximately 93% being singletons, with the ten largest covering approximately 0.35%. Notes on this clone: Its target is not known.

Study findings and constraints: Generation probabilities were higher for clonotypes shared across all four sorted-subset donors than for unshared ones. The naive CD4 repertoires of several donors were compared, and approximately 5.3% of clonotypes were shared.

The chain recombines TRBV29-1 with TRBJ1-2; the D gene is possibly TRBD1 (5 bases). The sample was naive CD4+ T cells from PBMCs. Subset meaning: CD45RA+ positively selected. The receptor comes from a man between 18 and 29 years old in good health. Some clones in this sample may be carry-over from other donors' samples. The CDR3 bases are TGCAGCGTTGGACAGCAACTCTATGGCTACACCTTC. Translation gives CSVGQQLYGYTF.